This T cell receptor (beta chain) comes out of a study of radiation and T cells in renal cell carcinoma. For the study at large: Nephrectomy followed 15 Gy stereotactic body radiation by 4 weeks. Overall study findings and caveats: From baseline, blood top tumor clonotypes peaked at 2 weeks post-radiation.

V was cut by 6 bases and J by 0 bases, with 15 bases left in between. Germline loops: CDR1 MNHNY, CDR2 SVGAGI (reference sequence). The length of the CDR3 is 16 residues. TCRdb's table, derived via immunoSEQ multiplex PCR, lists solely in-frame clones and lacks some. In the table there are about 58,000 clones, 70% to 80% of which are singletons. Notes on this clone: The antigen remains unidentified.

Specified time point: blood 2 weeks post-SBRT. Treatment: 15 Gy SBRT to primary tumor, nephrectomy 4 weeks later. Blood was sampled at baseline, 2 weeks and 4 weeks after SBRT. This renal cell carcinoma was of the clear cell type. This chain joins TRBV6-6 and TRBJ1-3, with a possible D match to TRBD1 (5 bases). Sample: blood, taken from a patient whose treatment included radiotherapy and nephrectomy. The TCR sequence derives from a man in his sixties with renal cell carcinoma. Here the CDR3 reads CASRVRQLNSGNTIYF. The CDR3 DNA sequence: TGTGCCAGCAGGGTACGACAGCTTAACTCTGGAAACACCATATATTTT.